This T cell receptor (beta chain) was observed in a study of neurological immune-mediated disorders. The CDR3 covers 17 residues. In germline, CDR1 is MNHNY, CDR2 SVGAGI (reference sequence). V lost 7 bases to trimming and J lost 0 bases, with 16 bases between them. PBMCs stored at -80 C, 2 million in total, were the source of the unsorted libraries. The team produced cDNA through 5'RACE using 10-nucleotide random UMIs. TCRdb independently ran MiXCR on the 5' RACE reads; one entry per CDR3 protein. The sample lists tens of thousands of distinct CDR3 sequences, around 10% occurring once. General study findings and limits: The absence of shared CDR3 amino acid sequences among expanded clones across subjects suggests private repertoires in all groups. HTLV-1-associated myelopathy had the most TCR clonal expansion, while multiple sclerosis had the least, a level that fell below healthy controls.

This clonotype was observed a handful of times. Its target is unknown. The sample taken for sequencing was PBMCs. This TCR came from a middle-aged man in good health. The J gene is TRBJ2-6, the V gene TRBV6-6; D is unresolved. CDR3 residues: CASMSRRLPSGANVLTF. CDR3 DNA: TGTGCCAGCATGAGTCGTCGGCTCCCCTCTGGGGCCAACGTCCTGACTTTC.